The 18 T cell receptor beta chains below were found in one sample sequenced in a study of shared clonotypes between healthy human individuals. Measured with immunoSEQ multiplex PCR; TCRdb has only the in-frame clones, and not every one. The data hold roughly 320,000 clones, with roughly 91% observed a single time. Sequencing was carried out using memory CD8+ T cells sorted from blood. The subset denotes: CD45RO+ cells pooled with CCR7-negative TemRA cells. Receptors were obtained from a man younger than 35 in good health.

V is TRBV7-6 and J is TRBJ2-7; D remains unclear. The CDR3 covers 12 residues. Deletions cut 5 bases from V and 3 bases from J, with 8 bases between. Germline V gene lookup returns CDR1 SGHVS and CDR2 FNYEAQ. As DNA, the CDR3 is TGTGCCAGCAGCCAGCATGGCTACGAGCAGTACTTC. Translating it yields CASSQHGYEQYF.

The V and J genes are TRBV6-5 and TRBJ2-3; D may correspond to TRBD1 or TRBD2 (5 bases each). CDR1 MNHEY and CDR2 SVGAGI come from the germline V gene. The V and J ends lost 5 bases and 6 bases respectively, with 18 bases between them. The CDR3 runs 15 residues. CDR3 nucleotides: TGTGCCAGCAGTGGACGATCGGGACCCCGGGATACGCAGTATTTT. Its translation: CASSGRSGPRDTQYF.

The chain recombines TRBV2 with TRBJ1-3; the D is unclear. The ends were cut back, 5 bases at V and 0 bases at J, with 11 bases in the middle. The germline gives CDR1 SNHLY, CDR2 FYNNEI. The CDR3 is 15 residues long. CDR3 sequence reads: CASSSGKNSGNTIYF. DNA for the CDR3: TGTGCCAGCAGTTCCGGGAAGAACTCTGGAAACACCATATATTTT.

This rearrangement joins TRBV11-2 to TRBJ2-2; D might be TRBD1 (6 bases). Trimming left V 3 bases short and J 4 bases short, with 18 bases between. The CDR3 covers 17 residues. Germline loops: CDR1 SGHAT, CDR2 FQNNGV. This chain's CDR3 is CASSFWGPGVSTGELFF. CDR3 nucleotide sequence: TGTGCCAGCAGCTTTTGGGGTCCAGGGGTGAGCACCGGGGAGCTGTTTTTT.

The V call is TRBV10-1, the J call TRBJ2-7; TRBD1 matches 10 bases. The CDR3 runs 15 residues. V gave up 3 bases and J gave up 2 bases; unmatched junction bases: 4. The germline V gene encodes CDR1 WNHNN and CDR2 SYGVQD (reference sequence). The CDR3 DNA is TGCGCCAGCAGTGACTCCGACAGGGGGCCCTACGAGCAGTACTTC. This sequence encodes CASSDSDRGPYEQYF.

Turning to this clone: This same CDR3 is encoded by further DNA sequences in the sample. The chain joins TRBV27 to TRBJ1-1, with D perhaps TRBD1 (5 bases). Per germline, CDR1 MNHEY and CDR2 SMNVEV (reference sequence). CDR3 length: 13 amino acids. The ends were cut back, 6 bases at V and 1 base at J, with 9 bases in the middle. The CDR3 sequence is CASSLQENTEAFF. CDR3 DNA sequence: TGTGCCAGCAGCTTACAGGAGAACACTGAAGCTTTCTTT.

The CDR3 DNA reads TGTGCCAGCAGACAATTGTTGGACAGAGACACTGAAGCTTTCTTT. Translation: CASRQLLDRDTEAFF. V gene TRBV28 combines with J gene TRBJ1-1; the D gene is possibly TRBD1 (6 bases). The CDR3 extends over 15 amino acids. Germline V gene lookup returns CDR1 MDHEN and CDR2 SYDVKM. Trimming cost V 6 bases and J 3 bases, with 17 bases left between them.

The chain is built from TRBV5-8 and TRBJ2-7; 7 positions match TRBD2. Per the germline V gene, CDR1 is SGHTS and CDR2 is YDEGEE. V lost 2 bases, J lost 6 bases, and 14 bases stayed unmatched. The CDR3 length is 16 residues. CDR3 sequence (DNA): TGTGCCAGCAGCTTAGCGGGACGGCGCTCTAACCGCGAGCAGTACTTC. Protein: CASSLAGRRSNREQYF.

The chain links TRBV27 to TRBJ2-3; D tentatively fits TRBD1 or TRBD2 (5 bases each). V gave up 4 bases and J gave up 6 bases, with 20 bases separating them. CDR1 is MNHEY, CDR2 SMNVEV, per germline (reference sequence). The CDR3 extends over 16 amino acids. This CDR3 is CASSYNLGARSDTQYF. CDR3 coding DNA: TGTGCCAGCAGTTACAATCTCGGGGCGAGGTCGGATACGCAGTATTTT.

This clone occurred a few times. The rearrangement joins TRBV10-3 to TRBJ2-3, with a tentative D call TRBD2 (5 bases). The V end lost 6 bases, the J end lost 2 bases, and 18 bases lay between the germline ends. CDR3 length: 16 amino acids. Germline-derived CDR1 and CDR2 are ENHRY and SYGVKD. In DNA form, the CDR3 reads TGTGCCATCAGCCTCCCCGAGGACTCCCACACAGATACGCAGTATTTT. Translated, it gives CAISLPEDSHTDTQYF.

The J gene is TRBJ1-2, the V gene TRBV7-9; D is unresolved. V was cut by 4 bases and J by 4 bases, with 4 bases left in between. The CDR3 consists of 11 residues. Germline V CDR1 and CDR2: SEHNR, FQNEAQ (reference sequence). CDR3 sequence: CASSSPYGYTF. CDR3 DNA sequence: TGTGCCAGCAGCTCCCCCTATGGCTACACCTTC.

This chain connects TRBV6-1 to TRBJ2-7; perhaps D is TRBD1 or TRBD2 (5 bases each). Germline V lookup: CDR1 MNHNS, CDR2 SASEGT. V was trimmed by 2 bases and J by 4 bases, leaving 12 bases between them. The CDR3 length is 14 residues. The CDR3 DNA sequence: TGTGCCAGCAGTGAATCTTGGGGGTCTTACGAGCAGTACTTC. Translation gives CASSESWGSYEQYF.

The rearrangement uses TRBV5-6 and TRBJ1-1; D ambiguous. With 1 base removed from V and 3 bases from J, the gap between germline ends came to 7 bases. CDR3 length: 13 residues. The germline CDR1 and CDR2 sequences are SGHDT and YYEEEE. Here the CDR3 DNA reads TGTGCCAGCAGCTTGTTGATTGACACTGAAGCTTTCTTT. Protein: CASSLLIDTEAFF.

V gene TRBV2 combines with J gene TRBJ1-5; 9 bases are shared with TRBD1. CDR3 size: 14 residues. CDR1 is SNHLY and CDR2 is FYNNEI in the germline V gene. J gave up 6 bases and V 5 bases, and 5 bases lay outside the gene matches. The CDR3 loop is CASSPGQGSQPQHF. CDR3 bases: TGTGCCAGCAGTCCGGGACAGGGTAGTCAGCCCCAGCATTTT.

The rearrangement uses TRBV19 and TRBJ2-1, with D possibly TRBD1 on 5 matching bases. V was pared by 0 bases and J by 4 bases, with 13 bases between. CDR1 LNHDA and CDR2 SQIVND come from the germline V gene (reference sequence). CDR3 length: 16 residues. The CDR3 nucleotides read TGTGCCAGTAGTATAGATCAGGGTCAGGTGTACAATGAGCAGTTCTTC. This gives the protein CASSIDQGQVYNEQFF. Using reference TRBV19 and TRBJ2-1 for the parts outside the CDR3, the full variable domain is DGGITQSPKYLFRKEGQNVTLSCEQNLNHDAMYWYRQDPGQGLRLIYYSQIVNDFQKGDIAEGYSVSREKKESFPLTVTSAQKNPTAFYLCASSIDQGQVYNEQFFGPGTRLTVL.

The chain uses TRBV6-1 and TRBJ1-5; 10 bases are shared with TRBD1. The V gene's germline CDR1 is MNHNS and CDR2 SASEGT. The V segment lost 4 bases and the J segment 6 bases; nucleotides outside the gene matches: 12. The CDR3 runs to 17 residues. The CDR3 spells CASSVRRTGGEGQPQHF. DNA of the CDR3: TGTGCCAGCAGTGTAAGAAGGACAGGGGGAGAGGGTCAGCCCCAGCATTTT.

The V call is TRBV4-1, the J call TRBJ2-3; D is tentatively TRBD1 or TRBD2 (5 bases each). This CDR3 contains 17 residues. With 1 base removed from V and 0 bases from J, the gap between germline ends came to 14 bases. Germline CDR1 MGHRA, CDR2 YSYEKL. CDR3 in amino acids: CASSQVGTGPSTDTQYF. In DNA, the CDR3 is TGCGCCAGCAGCCAAGTTGGGACGGGTCCTAGCACAGATACGCAGTATTTT.

CDR3 nucleotides: TGTGCCAGCAGCGCCTCCGGGACAACCGGCGAGCAGTACTTC. It encodes CASSASGTTGEQYF. J is TRBJ2-7 and V is TRBV9; the D gene is possibly TRBD1 (6 bases). The CDR3 totals 14 residues. Germline-derived CDR1 and CDR2 are SGDLS and YYNGEE. V was cut by 3 bases and J by 6 bases, with 16 bases left in between.